This T cell receptor beta chain appears in the sequencing data of a study of identical twins' blood T cells. TCR cDNA libraries were made from RNA using a previously described, modified protocol. Each CDR3 protein is one row after TCRdb ran MiXCR on the 5' RACE reads. The sample comprises a few hundred thousand distinct CDR3 sequences, about 28% of which are singletons, and about 6.1% rests with the top ten. The CDR3 consists of 14 residues. V was pared by 7 bases and J by 3 bases, with 11 bases between. Looked up from germline, CDR1 is KGHDR and CDR2 is SFDVKD. The sequenced sample consisted of PBMCs. This receptor was identified in a woman aged 18 to 50 in good health. This chain uses TRBV24-1 with TRBJ2-2; the D gene is possibly TRBD2 (5 bases). The CDR3 protein is CATRGSRDTGELFF. CDR3 bases: TGTGCCACCAGGGGGTCGCGGGACACCGGGGAGCTGTTTTTT.